This TCR beta chain was sequenced during a study of PD-1 blockade in classical Hodgkin lymphoma. Between the trimmed V and J ends, which lost 5 bases and 0 bases, there was a span of 17 bases. Germline values: CDR1 LNHDA, CDR2 SQIVND (reference sequence). The CDR3 has 17 residues. Every patient experienced relapse after autologous stem cell transplantation, and brentuximab vedotin exposure varied. Sequencing used immunoSEQ multiplex PCR; TCRdb keeps in-frame clones, though not all of them. The table shows 20,000 to 25,000 clones, with 80% to 85% occurring only once. The V gene is TRBV19, the J gene TRBJ1-5; possibly TRBD1 for D (5 bases). The sequences come from peripheral blood mononuclear cells (PBMCs), collected before the second cycle of nivolumab. This TCR derives from a human donor with classical Hodgkin lymphoma. The CDR3, as DNA: TGTGCCAGTAGTCCCTTCGTTTCCAGGGCTAGCAATCAGCCCCAGCATTTT. Translated, it gives CASSPFVSRASNQPQHF.